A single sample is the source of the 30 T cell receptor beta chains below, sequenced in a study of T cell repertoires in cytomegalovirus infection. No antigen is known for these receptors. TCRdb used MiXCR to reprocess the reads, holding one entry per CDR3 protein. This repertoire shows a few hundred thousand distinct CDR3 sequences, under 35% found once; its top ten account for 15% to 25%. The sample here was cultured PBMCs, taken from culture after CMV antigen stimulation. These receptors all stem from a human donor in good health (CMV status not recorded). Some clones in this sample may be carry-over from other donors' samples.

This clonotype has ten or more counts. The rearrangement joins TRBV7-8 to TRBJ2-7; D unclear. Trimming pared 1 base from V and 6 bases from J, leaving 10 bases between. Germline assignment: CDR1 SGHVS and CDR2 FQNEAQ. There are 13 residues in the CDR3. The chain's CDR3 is CASSLGRISEQYF. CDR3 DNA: TGTGCCAGCAGCTTAGGAAGGATTTCCGAGCAGTACTTC. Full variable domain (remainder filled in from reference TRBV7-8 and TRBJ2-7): GAGVSQSPRYKVAKRGQDVALRCDPISGHVSLFWYQQALGQGPEFLTYFQNEAQLDKSGLPSDRFFAERPEGSVSTLKIQRTQQEDSAVYLCASSLGRISEQYFGPGTRLTVT.

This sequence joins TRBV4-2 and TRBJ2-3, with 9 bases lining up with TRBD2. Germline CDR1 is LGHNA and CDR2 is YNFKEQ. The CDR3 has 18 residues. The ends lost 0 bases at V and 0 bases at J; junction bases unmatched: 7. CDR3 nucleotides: TGTGCCAGCAGCCAAGATCCCGGACTAGCGACTAGCACAGATACGCAGTATTTT. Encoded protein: CASSQDPGLATSTDTQYF.

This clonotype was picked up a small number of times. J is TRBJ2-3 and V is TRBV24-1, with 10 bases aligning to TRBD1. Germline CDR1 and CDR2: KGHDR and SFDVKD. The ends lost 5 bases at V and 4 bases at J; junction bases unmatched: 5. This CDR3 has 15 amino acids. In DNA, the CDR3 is TGTGCCACCAGTGCCCGGGACAGGGGTGCAGATACGCAGTATTTT. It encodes CATSARDRGADTQYF.

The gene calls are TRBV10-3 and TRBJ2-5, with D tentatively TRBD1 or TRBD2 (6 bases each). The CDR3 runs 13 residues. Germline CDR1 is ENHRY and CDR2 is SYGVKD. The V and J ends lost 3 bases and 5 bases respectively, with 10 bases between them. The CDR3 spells CAISDGGGETQYF. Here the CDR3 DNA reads TGTGCCATCAGTGACGGAGGGGGGGAGACCCAGTACTTC.

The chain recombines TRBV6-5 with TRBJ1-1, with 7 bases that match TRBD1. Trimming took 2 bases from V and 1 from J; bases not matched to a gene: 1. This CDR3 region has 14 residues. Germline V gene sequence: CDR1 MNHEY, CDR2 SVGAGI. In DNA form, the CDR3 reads TGTGCCAGCAGTTACACAGGGGAGAACACTGAAGCTTTCTTT. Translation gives CASSYTGENTEAFF.

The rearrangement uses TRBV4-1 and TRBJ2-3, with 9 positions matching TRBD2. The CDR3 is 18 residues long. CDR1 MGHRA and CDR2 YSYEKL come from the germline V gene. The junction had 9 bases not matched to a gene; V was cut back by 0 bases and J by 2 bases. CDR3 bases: TGCGCCAGCAGCCAAGAGAAGGATAGCGGGGGATTCACAGATACGCAGTATTTT. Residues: CASSQEKDSGGFTDTQYF.

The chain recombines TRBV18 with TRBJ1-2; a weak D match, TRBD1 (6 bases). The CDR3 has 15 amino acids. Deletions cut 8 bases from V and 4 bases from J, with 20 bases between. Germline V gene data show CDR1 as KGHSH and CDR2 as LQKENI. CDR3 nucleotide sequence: TGTGCCAGCGGGTCGAGGGGGACCTCTACCTATGGCTACACCTTC. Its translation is CASGSRGTSTYGYTF.

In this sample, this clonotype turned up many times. CDR3 sequence: CASDTLLRTASNQPQHF. Here the CDR3 DNA reads TGTGCCAGCGATACCCTCCTCCGGACAGCGAGCAATCAGCCCCAGCATTTT. The chain employs TRBV28 and TRBJ1-5, with TRBD1 as a possible D gene (6 bases). Germline assignment: CDR1 MDHEN and CDR2 SYDVKM. The CDR3 is made up of 17 amino acids. V was cut by 8 bases and J by 1 base, with 21 bases left in between.

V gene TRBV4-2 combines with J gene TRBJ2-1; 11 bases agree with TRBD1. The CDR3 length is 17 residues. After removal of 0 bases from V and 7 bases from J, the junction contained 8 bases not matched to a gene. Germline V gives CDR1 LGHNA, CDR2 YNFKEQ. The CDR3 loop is CASSQDGDRGIRNEQFF. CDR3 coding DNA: TGTGCCAGCAGCCAAGATGGGGACAGGGGGATCAGGAATGAGCAGTTCTTC.

The CDR3: CASSAEGGGAGSTDTQYF. DNA of the CDR3: TGTGCCAGCAGTGCCGAGGGGGGGGGGGCGGGTAGCACAGATACGCAGTATTTT. V and J are TRBV6-5 and TRBJ2-3; D possibly corresponds to TRBD2 (7 bases). The CDR3 totals 18 residues. V gave up 5 bases and J gave up 0 bases, with 21 bases separating them. Germline V gene lookup returns CDR1 MNHEY and CDR2 SVGAGI.

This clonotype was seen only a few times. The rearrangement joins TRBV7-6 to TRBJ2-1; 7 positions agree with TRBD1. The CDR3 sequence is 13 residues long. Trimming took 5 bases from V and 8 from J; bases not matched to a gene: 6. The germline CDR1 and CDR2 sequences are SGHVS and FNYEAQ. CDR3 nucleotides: TGTGCCAGCAGCCAAGACAGGGTAGATGAGCAGTTCTTC. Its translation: CASSQDRVDEQFF.

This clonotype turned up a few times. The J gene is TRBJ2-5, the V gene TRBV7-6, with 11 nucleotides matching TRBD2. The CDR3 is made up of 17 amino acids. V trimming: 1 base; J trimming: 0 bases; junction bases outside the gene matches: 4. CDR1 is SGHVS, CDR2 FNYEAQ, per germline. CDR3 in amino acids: CASSLGRLAGYQETQYF. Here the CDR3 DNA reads TGTGCCAGCAGCTTAGGTCGACTAGCGGGGTACCAAGAGACCCAGTACTTC.

The DNA of the CDR3 is TGTGCCAGCAGTTTCATCGATGAGCAGTTCTTC. Its translation: CASSFIDEQFF. This chain joins TRBV12-3 or TRBV12-4 and TRBJ2-1; D uncertain. The CDR3 is 11 amino acids. V lost 3 bases to trimming and J lost 8 bases, with 5 bases between them.

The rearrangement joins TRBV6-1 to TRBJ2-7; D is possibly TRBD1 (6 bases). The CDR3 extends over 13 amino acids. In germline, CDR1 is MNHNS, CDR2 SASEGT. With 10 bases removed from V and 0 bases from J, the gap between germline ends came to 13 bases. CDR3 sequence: CANSQGFSYEQYF. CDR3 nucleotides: TGTGCCAACTCCCAGGGGTTCTCCTACGAGCAGTACTTC.

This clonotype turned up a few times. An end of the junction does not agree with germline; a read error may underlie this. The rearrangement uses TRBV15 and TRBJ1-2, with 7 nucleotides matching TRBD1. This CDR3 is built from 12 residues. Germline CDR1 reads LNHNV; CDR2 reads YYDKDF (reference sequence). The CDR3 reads CATSRDGDRLVF. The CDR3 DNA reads TGTGCCACCAGCAGAGATGGGGACAGACTTGTCTTC.

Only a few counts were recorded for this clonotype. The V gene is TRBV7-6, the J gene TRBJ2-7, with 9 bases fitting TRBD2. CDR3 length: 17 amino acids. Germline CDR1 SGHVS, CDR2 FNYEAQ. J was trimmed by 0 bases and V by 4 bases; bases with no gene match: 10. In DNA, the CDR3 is TGTGCCAGCAGCTCCCCCGGTGCGGGAGGGCCCTCCTACGAGCAGTACTTC. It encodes CASSSPGAGGPSYEQYF.

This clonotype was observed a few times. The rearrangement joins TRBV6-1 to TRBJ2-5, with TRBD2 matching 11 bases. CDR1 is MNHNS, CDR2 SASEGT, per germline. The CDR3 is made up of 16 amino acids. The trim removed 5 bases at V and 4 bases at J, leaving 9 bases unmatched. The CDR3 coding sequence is TGTGCCAGCAGTCGTCCGGGACTAGCGGTCGGAGAGACCCAGTACTTC. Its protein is CASSRPGLAVGETQYF.

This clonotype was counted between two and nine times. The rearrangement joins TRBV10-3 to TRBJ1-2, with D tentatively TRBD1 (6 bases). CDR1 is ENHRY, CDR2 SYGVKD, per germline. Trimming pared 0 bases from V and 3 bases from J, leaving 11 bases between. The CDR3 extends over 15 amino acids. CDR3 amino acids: CAISESPGEDYGYTF. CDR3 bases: TGTGCCATCAGTGAGTCGCCAGGGGAGGACTATGGCTACACCTTC.

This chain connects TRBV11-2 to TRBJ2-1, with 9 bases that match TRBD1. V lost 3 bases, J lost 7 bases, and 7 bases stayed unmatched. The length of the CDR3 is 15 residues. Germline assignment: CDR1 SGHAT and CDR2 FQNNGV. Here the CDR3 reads CASSFPGQGSNEQFF. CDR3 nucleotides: TGTGCCAGCAGCTTTCCGGGACAGGGCTCGAATGAGCAGTTCTTC.

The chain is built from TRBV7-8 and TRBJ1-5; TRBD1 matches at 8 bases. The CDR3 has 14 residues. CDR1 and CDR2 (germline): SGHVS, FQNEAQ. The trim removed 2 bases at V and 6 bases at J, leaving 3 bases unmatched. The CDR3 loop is CASSLFDRGQPQHF. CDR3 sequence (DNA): TGTGCCAGCAGCTTATTTGACAGGGGTCAGCCCCAGCATTTT.

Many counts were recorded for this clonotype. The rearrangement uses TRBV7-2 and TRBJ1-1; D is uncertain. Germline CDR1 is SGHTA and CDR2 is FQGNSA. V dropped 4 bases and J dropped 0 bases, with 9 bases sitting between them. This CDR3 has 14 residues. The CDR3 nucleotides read TGTGCCAGCAGCTGGACCGCGATGAACACTGAAGCTTTCTTT. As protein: CASSWTAMNTEAFF.

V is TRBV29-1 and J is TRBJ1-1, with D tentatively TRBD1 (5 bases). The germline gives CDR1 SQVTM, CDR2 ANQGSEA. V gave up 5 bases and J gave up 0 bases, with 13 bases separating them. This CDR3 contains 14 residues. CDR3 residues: CSVRTKGMNTEAFF. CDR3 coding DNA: TGCAGCGTTCGTACTAAGGGGATGAACACTGAAGCTTTCTTT.

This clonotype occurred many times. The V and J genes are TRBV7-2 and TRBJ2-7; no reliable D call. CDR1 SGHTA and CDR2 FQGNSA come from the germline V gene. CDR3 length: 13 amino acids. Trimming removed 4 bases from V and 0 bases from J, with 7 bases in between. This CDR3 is CASSSPSSYEQYF. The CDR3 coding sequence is TGTGCCAGCAGCTCCCCAAGCTCCTACGAGCAGTACTTC.

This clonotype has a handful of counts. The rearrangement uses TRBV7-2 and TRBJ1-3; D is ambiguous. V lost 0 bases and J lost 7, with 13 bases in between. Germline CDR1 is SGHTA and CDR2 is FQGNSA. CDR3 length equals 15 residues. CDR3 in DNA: TGTGCCAGCAGCTTAGCGAGCCAGGTCGGGAACACCATATATTTT. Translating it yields CASSLASQVGNTIYF. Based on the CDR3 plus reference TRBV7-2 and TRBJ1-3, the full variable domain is GAGVSQSPSNKVTEKGKDVELRCDPISGHTALYWYRQSLGQGLEFLIYFQGNSAPDKSGLPSDRFSAERTGGSVSTLTIQRTQQEDSAVYLCASSLASQVGNTIYFGEGSWLTVV.

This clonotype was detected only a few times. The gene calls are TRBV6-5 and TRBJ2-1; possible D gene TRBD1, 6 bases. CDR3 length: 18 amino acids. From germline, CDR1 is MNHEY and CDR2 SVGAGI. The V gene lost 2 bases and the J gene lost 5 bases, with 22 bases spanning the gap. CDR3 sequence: CASSYPPSQGILNNEQFF. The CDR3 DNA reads TGTGCCAGCAGTTACCCCCCCTCACAGGGAATATTAAACAATGAGCAGTTCTTC.

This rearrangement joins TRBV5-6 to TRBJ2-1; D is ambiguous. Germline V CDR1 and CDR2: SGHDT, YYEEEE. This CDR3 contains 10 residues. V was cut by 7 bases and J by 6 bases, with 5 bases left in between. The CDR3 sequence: CASGVNEQFF. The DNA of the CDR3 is TGTGCCAGCGGGGTCAATGAGCAGTTCTTC. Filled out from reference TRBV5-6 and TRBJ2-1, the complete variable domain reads DAGVTQSPTHLIKTRGQQVTLRCSPKSGHDTVSWYQQALGQGPQFIFQYYEEEERQRGNFPDRFSGHQFPNYSSELNVNALLLGDSALYLCASGVNEQFFGPGTRLTVL.

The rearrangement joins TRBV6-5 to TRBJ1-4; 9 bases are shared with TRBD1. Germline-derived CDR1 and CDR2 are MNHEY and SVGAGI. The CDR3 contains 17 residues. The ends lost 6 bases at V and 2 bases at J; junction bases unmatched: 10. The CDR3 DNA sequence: TGTGCCAGCAGCTCAACAGGACAGGGGTTCACTAATGAAAAACTGTTTTTT. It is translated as CASSSTGQGFTNEKLFF.

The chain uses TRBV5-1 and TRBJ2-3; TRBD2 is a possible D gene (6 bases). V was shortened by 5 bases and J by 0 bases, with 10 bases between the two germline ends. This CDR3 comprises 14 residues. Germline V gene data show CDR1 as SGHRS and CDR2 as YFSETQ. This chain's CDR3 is CASRPLASTDTQYF. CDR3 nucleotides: TGCGCCAGCAGACCCCTAGCGAGCACAGATACGCAGTATTTT.

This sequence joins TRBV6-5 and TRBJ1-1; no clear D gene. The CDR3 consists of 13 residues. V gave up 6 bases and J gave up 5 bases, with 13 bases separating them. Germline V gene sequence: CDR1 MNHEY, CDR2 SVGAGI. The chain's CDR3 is CASSNEAVTEAFF. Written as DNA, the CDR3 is TGTGCCAGCAGCAACGAGGCGGTTACTGAAGCTTTCTTT.

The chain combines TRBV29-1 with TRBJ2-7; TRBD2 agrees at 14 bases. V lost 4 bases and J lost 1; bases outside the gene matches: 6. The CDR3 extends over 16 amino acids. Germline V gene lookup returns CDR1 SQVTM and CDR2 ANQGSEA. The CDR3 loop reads CSVVGLAGERSYEQYF. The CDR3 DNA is TGCAGCGTTGTGGGACTAGCGGGAGAAAGGTCCTACGAGCAGTACTTC.